The T cell receptor (beta chain) described here comes from a study of shared clonotypes between healthy human individuals. Overall study: Participating donors consisted of two women and a few men aged 18 to 49.

CD45RO negativity and positive selection for CCR7 defined naive CD8 cells, a population that excluded terminally differentiated effector memory CD45RA+ cells. Study outcomes and limitations: Researchers found naive subsets generally carried larger estimated richness than memory subsets. Several donors showed sharing of approximately 5% of naive CD4 clonotypes.

Authors' methods: ImmunoSEQ output held junction-only sequences without quality scores, so filtering differed. Method: immunoSEQ multiplex PCR; TCRdb's copy keeps in-frame clones and lacks some. Clone size and V and J calls were adopted from that table, with D and trimming inferred from the DNA. The data show around 1.9 million clones, 85% to 95% seen once. The J segment lost 4 bases and the V segment lost 5 bases, leaving 1 base of the junction unmatched. CDR1 and CDR2 (germline): KGHSH, LQKENI. The CDR3 covers 12 residues. This clone was counted only a few times. No antigen is known for it. The sample carries other DNA sequences with the same CDR3.

Sequencing input: naive CD8+ T cells from PBMCs. The clonotype originates from a man younger than 35 in good health. Some clones in this sample may be carry-over from other donors' samples. The chain links TRBV18 to TRBJ1-2; TRBD1 agrees at 7 bases. As DNA, the CDR3 is TGTGCCAGCTCAAGGGACAGCTATGGCTACACCTTC. As protein: CASSRDSYGYTF.